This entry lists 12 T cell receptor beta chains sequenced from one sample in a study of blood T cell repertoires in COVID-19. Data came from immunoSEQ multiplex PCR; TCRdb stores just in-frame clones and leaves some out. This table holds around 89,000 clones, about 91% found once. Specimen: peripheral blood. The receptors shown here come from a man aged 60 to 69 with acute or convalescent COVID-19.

The CDR3 DNA is TGTGCCAGCTCACCCCTACCGACGACAGGTGGCTCCTACGAGCAGTACTTC. It specifies CASSPLPTTGGSYEQYF. The chain combines TRBV18 with TRBJ2-7; perhaps TRBD1 as D (6 bases). Germline V lookup: CDR1 KGHSH, CDR2 LQKENI. Trimming stripped 3 bases from V and 0 bases from J, with 18 bases between. The CDR3 consists of 17 residues.

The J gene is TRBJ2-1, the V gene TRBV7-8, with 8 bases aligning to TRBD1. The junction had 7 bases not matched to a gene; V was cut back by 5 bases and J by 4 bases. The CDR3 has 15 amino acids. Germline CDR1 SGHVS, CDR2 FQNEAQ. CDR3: CASSPPGQAYNEQFF. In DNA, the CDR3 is TGTGCCAGCAGCCCACCGGGACAGGCATACAATGAGCAGTTCTTC. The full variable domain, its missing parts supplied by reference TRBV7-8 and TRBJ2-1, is GAGVSQSPRYKVAKRGQDVALRCDPISGHVSLFWYQQALGQGPEFLTYFQNEAQLDKSGLPSDRFFAERPEGSVSTLKIQRTQQEDSAVYLCASSPPGQAYNEQFFGPGTRLTVL.

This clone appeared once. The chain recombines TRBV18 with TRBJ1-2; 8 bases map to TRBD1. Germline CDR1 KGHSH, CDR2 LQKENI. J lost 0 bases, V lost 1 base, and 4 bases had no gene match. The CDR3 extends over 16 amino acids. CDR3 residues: CASSPRSDRANYGYTF. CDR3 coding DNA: TGTGCCAGCTCACCACGGTCGGACAGGGCTAACTATGGCTACACCTTC.

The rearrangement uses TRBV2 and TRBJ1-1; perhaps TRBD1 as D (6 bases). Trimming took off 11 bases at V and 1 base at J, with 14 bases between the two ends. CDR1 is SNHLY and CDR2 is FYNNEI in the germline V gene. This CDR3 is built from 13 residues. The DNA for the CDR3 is TGTGCCGGAAGGACAGTGCAGAACACTGAAGCTTTCTTT. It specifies CAGRTVQNTEAFF.

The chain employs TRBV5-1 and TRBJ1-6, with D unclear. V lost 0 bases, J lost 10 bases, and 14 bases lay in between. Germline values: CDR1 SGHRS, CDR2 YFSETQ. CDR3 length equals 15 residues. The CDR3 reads CASSLGLGRRSPLHF. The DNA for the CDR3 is TGCGCCAGCAGCTTGGGTTTAGGGAGAAGATCACCCCTCCACTTT.

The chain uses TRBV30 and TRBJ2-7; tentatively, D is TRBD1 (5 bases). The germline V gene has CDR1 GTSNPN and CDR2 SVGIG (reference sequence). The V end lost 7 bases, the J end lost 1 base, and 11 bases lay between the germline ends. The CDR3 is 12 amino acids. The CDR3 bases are TGTGCCTCGACAGTCACGTCCTACGAGCAGTACTTC. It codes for CASTVTSYEQYF.

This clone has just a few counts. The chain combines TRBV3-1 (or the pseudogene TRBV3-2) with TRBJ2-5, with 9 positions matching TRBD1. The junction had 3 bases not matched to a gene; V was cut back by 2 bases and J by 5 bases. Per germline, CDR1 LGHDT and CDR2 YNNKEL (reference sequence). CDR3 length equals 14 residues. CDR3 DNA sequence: TGTGCCAGCAGCCAAACAGGGGGCTCTGAGACCCAGTACTTC. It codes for CASSQTGGSETQYF.

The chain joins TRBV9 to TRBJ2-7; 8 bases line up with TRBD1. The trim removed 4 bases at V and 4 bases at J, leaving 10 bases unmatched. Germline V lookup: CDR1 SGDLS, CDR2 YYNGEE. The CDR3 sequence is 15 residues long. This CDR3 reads CASSPRQGLGYEQYF. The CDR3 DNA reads TGTGCCAGCAGCCCACGACAGGGGCTGGGGTACGAGCAGTACTTC. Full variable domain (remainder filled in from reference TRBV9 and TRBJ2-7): DSGVTQTPKHLITATGQRVTLRCSPRSGDLSVYWYQQSLDQGLQFLIQYYNGEERAKGNILERFSAQQFPDLHSELNLSSLELGDSALYFCASSPRQGLGYEQYFGPGTRLTVT.

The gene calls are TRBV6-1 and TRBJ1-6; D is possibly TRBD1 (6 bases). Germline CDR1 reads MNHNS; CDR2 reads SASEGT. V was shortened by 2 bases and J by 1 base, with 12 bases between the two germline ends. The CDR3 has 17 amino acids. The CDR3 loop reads CASSEIRGASYNSPLHF. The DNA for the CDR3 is TGTGCCAGCAGTGAAATCAGGGGAGCATCCTATAATTCACCCCTCCACTTT.

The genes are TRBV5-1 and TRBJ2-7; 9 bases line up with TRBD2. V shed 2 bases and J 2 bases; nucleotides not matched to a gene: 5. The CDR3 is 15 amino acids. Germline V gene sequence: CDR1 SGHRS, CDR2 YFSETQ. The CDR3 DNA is TGCGCCAGCAGCTTAGGGACTAGCCTGACCTACGAGCAGTACTTC. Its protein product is CASSLGTSLTYEQYF.

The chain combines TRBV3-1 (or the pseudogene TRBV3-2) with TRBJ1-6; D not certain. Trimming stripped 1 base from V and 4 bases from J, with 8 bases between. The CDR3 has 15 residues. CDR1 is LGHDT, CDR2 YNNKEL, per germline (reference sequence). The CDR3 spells CASSQAVSYNSPLHF. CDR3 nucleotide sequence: TGTGCCAGCAGCCAAGCCGTCTCGTATAATTCACCCCTCCACTTT.

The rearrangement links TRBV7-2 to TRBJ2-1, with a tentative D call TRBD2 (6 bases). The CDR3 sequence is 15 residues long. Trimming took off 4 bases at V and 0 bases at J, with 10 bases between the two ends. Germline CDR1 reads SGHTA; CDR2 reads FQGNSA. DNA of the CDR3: TGTGCCAGCAGCTCCATAGCGGTCTCCTACAATGAGCAGTTCTTC. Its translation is CASSSIAVSYNEQFF.